These 12 T cell receptor beta chains originate from one sample sequenced in a study of T-cell reconstitution after alpha-beta-depleted transplantation in children. Using unique molecular identifiers, the investigators prepared the TCRbeta library. One entry per CDR3 protein, called by TCRdb with MiXCR from the PCR reads. The sample consists of 250,000 to 300,000 distinct CDR3 sequences, roughly 10% of them appearing once. The sample here was peripheral blood, taken 180 days after TCRalphabeta/CD19-depleted stem cell transplant. Every receptor here comes from a male patient aged 2 to 9 who had a stem cell transplant for chronic granulomatous disease, so the T cells may come from the graft donor.

There are many counts of this clonotype. V and J are TRBV20-1 and TRBJ2-1, with 12 bases identical to TRBD2. Looked up from germline, CDR1 is DFQATT and CDR2 is SNEGSKA (reference sequence). V was pared by 3 bases and J by 7 bases, with 7 bases of the junction left unmatched. The CDR3 has 15 residues. In DNA form, the CDR3 reads TGCAGTGCTAGGACTAGCGGGAGTTCGCGGAATGAGCAGTTCTTC. Its protein is CSARTSGSSRNEQFF.

This clonotype was counted at least ten times. The chain employs TRBV20-1 and TRBJ2-4; TRBD2 might be the D (5 bases). Deletions cut 6 bases from V and 7 bases from J, with 19 bases between. CDR1 and CDR2 (germline): DFQATT, SNEGSKA (reference sequence). There are 14 residues in the CDR3. CDR3 in amino acids: CSAPGGGPGNIQYF. The CDR3, as DNA: TGCAGTGCCCCGGGTGGAGGCCCCGGGAACATTCAGTACTTC.

This clonotype showed up many times. The V and J genes are TRBV29-1 and TRBJ2-3, with a tentative D call TRBD2 (5 bases). Trimming shortened V by 3 bases and J by 1 base, and 5 bases separated the two germline ends. Germline V gene data show CDR1 as SQVTM and CDR2 as ANQGSEA. The CDR3 totals 12 residues. CDR3 in amino acids: CSVDGGTDTQYF. The CDR3 DNA is TGCAGCGTTGACGGGGGCACAGATACGCAGTATTTT.

At least ten counts were recorded for this clonotype. The chain couples TRBV7-2 to TRBJ2-1; D is unclear. Germline lookup yields CDR1 SGHTA and CDR2 FQGNSA. Trimming removed 5 bases at V and 5 bases at J, with 16 bases between. The CDR3 contains 15 residues. CDR3 residues: CASSPPWSPNNEQFF. In DNA, the CDR3 is TGTGCCAGCAGCCCCCCCTGGTCCCCCAACAATGAGCAGTTCTTC.

Ten or more counts support this clonotype. V usage is TRBV6-2 or TRBV6-3 and J usage is TRBJ1-1; the D gene is possibly TRBD1 (5 bases). CDR1 and CDR2 from the germline V gene are MNHEY and SVGEGT. Trimming shortened V by 2 bases and J by 5 bases, and 12 bases separated the two germline ends. The length of the CDR3 is 14 residues. CDR3 DNA: TGTGCCAGCAGTTACGGGGGGGAGGTTACTGAAGCTTTCTTT. Amino acid sequence: CASSYGGEVTEAFF.

This clonotype was observed at least ten times. The chain joins TRBV7-2 to TRBJ1-3; no clear D. Germline CDR1 and CDR2: SGHTA and FQGNSA. Trimming pared 3 bases from V and 5 bases from J, leaving 11 bases between. CDR3 length: 14 amino acids. CDR3 region: CASSFSVIRNTIYF. The DNA of the CDR3 is TGTGCCAGCAGCTTTTCCGTAATAAGAAACACCATATATTTT.

This clonotype was counted many times. The V call is TRBV15, the J call TRBJ2-3, with D unclear. The V end lost 0 bases, the J end lost 6 bases, and 16 bases lay between the germline ends. CDR1 and CDR2 (germline): LNHNV, YYDKDF (reference sequence). This CDR3 comprises 16 residues. The CDR3 DNA sequence: TGTGCCACCAGCAGAGATCAGGTCCACCCTGGGGATACGCAGTATTTT. Translated, it gives CATSRDQVHPGDTQYF. Drawing the rest from reference TRBV15 and TRBJ2-3, the complete variable domain is DAMVIQNPRYQVTQFGKPVTLSCSQTLNHNVMYWYQQKSSQAPKLLFHYYDKDFNNEADTPDNFQSRRPNTSFCFLDIRSPGLGDTAMYLCATSRDQVHPGDTQYFGPGTRLTVL.

This clonotype came up many times. CDR3 DNA sequence: TGTGCCAGCGGGACAGGGGGCGCAGATACGCAGTATTTT. This translates into CASGTGGADTQYF. The gene calls are TRBV7-3 and TRBJ2-3; 12 bases map to TRBD1. The CDR3 covers 13 residues. The germline V gene has CDR1 SGHTA and CDR2 FQGTGA. V shed 8 bases, J shed 4 bases, and the junction held 1 base outside the gene matches.

This clonotype was observed a few times. This chain joins TRBV6-2 or TRBV6-3 and TRBJ2-7; possible D gene TRBD2, 6 bases. Germline CDR1 reads MNHEY; CDR2 reads SVGEGT. The CDR3 length is 15 residues. V lost 7 bases and J 2 bases, leaving 18 bases between the germline ends. CDR3 amino acids: CASIYQPGLTYEQYF. CDR3 bases: TGTGCCAGCATCTATCAACCGGGACTGACCTACGAGCAGTACTTC.

This clonotype was counted at least ten times. J is TRBJ2-7 and V is TRBV20-1; D ambiguous. Germline V CDR1 and CDR2: DFQATT, SNEGSKA (reference sequence). Trimming pared 3 bases from V and 3 bases from J, leaving 6 bases between. The CDR3 loop spans 11 amino acids. The CDR3 here is CSASRHYEQYF. The CDR3 DNA reads TGCAGTGCTAGTAGGCACTACGAGCAGTACTTC.

This clonotype was seen many times. CDR3 sequence: CASSFSILDTQYF. The CDR3 nucleotides are TGCGCCAGCAGCTTTTCGATTCTTGATACGCAGTATTTT. The gene calls are TRBV5-1 and TRBJ2-3; D gene unclear. CDR1 and CDR2 (germline): SGHRS, YFSETQ. The germline V and J ends were trimmed by 2 bases and 6 bases, with 10 bases remaining between them. This CDR3 is built from 13 residues.

V and J are TRBV20-1 and TRBJ1-5, with D maybe TRBD1 (5 bases). The germline gives CDR1 DFQATT, CDR2 SNEGSKA (reference sequence). V was pared by 0 bases and J by 1 base, with 13 bases between. CDR3 length equals 16 residues. The CDR3 protein is CSARDGGGKSNQPQHF. As DNA, the CDR3 is TGCAGTGCTAGAGACGGGGGGGGGAAGAGCAATCAGCCCCAGCATTTT.